Listed below are T cell receptor beta chains from one sample, sequenced in a study of blood T cells in healthy people across ages. Each CDR3 protein gets one entry after TCRdb re-called the 5' RACE reads with MiXCR. The table lists around 1,000,000 distinct CDR3 sequences, 20% to 25% of them singletons. The same specimen was also included in a second study, on T cells of mothers and their children.

Sequences were obtained from blood. The source of these receptors is a girl between 2 and 10 years old in good health. The CDR3 runs from the conserved cysteine through the conserved F or W. The D gene is left open where the match is weak. Only some rows state a clone size, as once, few, many or a class for expanded clones.

V: TRBV29-1
size: .
D: .
J: TRBJ2-5
DNA: TGCAGCGTTGTAACGGACCAAGAGACCCAGTACTTC
CDR3: CSVVTDQETQYF

V: TRBV15
size: .
D: .
J: TRBJ1-4
DNA: TGTGCCACCAGCTATGGGGCGGGGGAAAAACTGTTTTTT
CDR3: CATSYGAGEKLFF

V: TRBV6-1
size: few
D: .
J: TRBJ1-2
DNA: TGTGCCAGCAGTGTATGGAGCGGAATTAACTATGGCTACACCTTC
CDR3: CASSVWSGINYGYTF

V: TRBV6-5
size: few
D: .
J: TRBJ1-1
DNA: TGTGCCAGCAGTTTAACGCCGGACAGACACACTGAAGCTTTCTTT
CDR3: CASSLTPDRHTEAFF

V: TRBV15
size: few
D: TRBD2
J: TRBJ2-1
DNA: TGTGCCACCAGCAGTGGAAAGACTAGCGGTCGCAATGAGCAGTTCTTC
CDR3: CATSSGKTSGRNEQFF

V: TRBV20-1
size: .
D: .
J: TRBJ1-2
DNA: TGCAGTGCTAGAGATGAGGGCTACACCTTC
CDR3: CSARDEGYTF

V: TRBV20-1
size: .
D: .
J: TRBJ2-4
DNA: TGCAGTGCTATGGGACACGAAAACATTCAGTACTTC
CDR3: CSAMGHENIQYF

V: TRBV7-9
size: few
D: TRBD1
J: TRBJ2-5
DNA: TGTGCCAGCAGCTTCCCGGGACAGGGGGCTCGGGAGACCCAGTACTTC
CDR3: CASSFPGQGARETQYF

V: TRBV28
size: once
D: .
J: TRBJ2-7
DNA: TGTGCCAGCAGTTTACATGACGGGAGTGGTTACGAGCAGTACTTC
CDR3: CASSLHDGSGYEQYF

V: TRBV7-2
size: .
D: .
J: TRBJ2-3
DNA: TGTGCCAGCAGCTTATACTCTACCTACACAGATACGCAGTATTTT
CDR3: CASSLYSTYTDTQYF

V: TRBV27
size: .
D: TRBD2
J: TRBJ2-5
DNA: TGTGCCAGCAGTTTATCTGCCCCCCTACTAGCGGGGGGCCGAGAGACCCAGTACTTC
CDR3: CASSLSAPLLAGGRETQYF

V: TRBV2
size: once
D: TRBD1
J: TRBJ1-2
DNA: TGTGCCAGCACCCTCGAAGGGACAGGGGGCTGGGGCTACACCTTC
CDR3: CASTLEGTGGWGYTF

V: TRBV20-1
size: .
D: .
J: TRBJ1-2
DNA: TGCAGTGCTCCAGGACCGACTGGGGGCTACACCTTC
CDR3: CSAPGPTGGYTF

V: TRBV7-6
size: .
D: TRBD1
J: TRBJ1-1
DNA: TGTGCCAGCAGCTTAAGCCCCTGGAGGGGGCAAACTGAAGCTTTCTTT
CDR3: CASSLSPWRGQTEAFF

V: TRBV29-1
size: few
D: TRBD1
J: TRBJ1-4
DNA: TGCAGCGGGAGACAGGGAAATGAAAAACTGTTTTTT
CDR3: CSGRQGNEKLFF

V: TRBV7-2
size: .
D: .
J: TRBJ2-7
DNA: TGTGCCAGCAGCTTGACTAGGTTTAACGAGCAGTACTTC
CDR3: CASSLTRFNEQYF

V: TRBV18
size: .
D: .
J: TRBJ1-1
DNA: TGTGCCAGCTCACCCTCGTGGGGGAACACTGAAGCTTTCTTT
CDR3: CASSPSWGNTEAFF

V: TRBV29-1
size: .
D: TRBD1
J: TRBJ1-1
DNA: TGCAGCGTTGGGACAGGGGTTACTGAAGCTTTCTTT
CDR3: CSVGTGVTEAFF

V: TRBV4-1
size: few
D: .
J: TRBJ2-5
DNA: TGCGCCAGCAGCCAAGATCAGGGTAGAGCCCAGTACTTC
CDR3: CASSQDQGRAQYF

V: TRBV5-1
size: .
D: .
J: TRBJ2-7
DNA: TGCGCCAGCAGCTTAGGGGGGCGGGAGTTTTCCTACGAGCAGTACTTC
CDR3: CASSLGGREFSYEQYF

V: TRBV7-6
size: .
D: .
J: TRBJ2-5
DNA: TGTGCCAGCAGCTTAGCGGGGTTATACCAAGAGACCCAGTACTTC
CDR3: CASSLAGLYQETQYF

V: TRBV20-1
size: .
D: .
J: TRBJ2-2
DNA: TGCAGTGCCGCCGAGACCCTGACCGGGGAGCTGTTTTTT
CDR3: CSAAETLTGELFF

V: TRBV18
size: few
D: .
J: TRBJ1-1
DNA: TGTGCCAGCTCACCACGGAGATACAGGGCGGACACTGAAGCTTTCTTT
CDR3: CASSPRRYRADTEAFF

V: TRBV6-2/TRBV6-3
size: few
D: .
J: TRBJ1-1
DNA: TGTGCCAGCAAGGATCAGGGCTGGATTAGGGCTGAAGCTTTCTTT
CDR3: CASKDQGWIRAEAFF

V: TRBV2
size: once
D: TRBD1
J: TRBJ2-7
DNA: TGTGCCAGCAGGGCCACAGGGGTTGCCTCCTACGAGCAGTACTTC
CDR3: CASRATGVASYEQYF

V: TRBV29-1
size: many
D: .
J: TRBJ2-5
DNA: TGCAGCGTTGGCCCCCCCCGCGGGTCGTCTGAGACCCAGTACTTC
CDR3: CSVGPPRGSSETQYF

V: TRBV15
size: .
D: .
J: TRBJ2-7
DNA: TGTGCCACCAGCAGAGATTATAGTGGCAGGTCCTACGAGCAGTACTTC
CDR3: CATSRDYSGRSYEQYF

V: TRBV25-1
size: .
D: TRBD1
J: TRBJ1-3
DNA: TGTGCCAGCAGAGACAGGGTCTCTGGAAACACCATATATTTT
CDR3: CASRDRVSGNTIYF

V: TRBV13
size: .
D: .
J: TRBJ1-1
DNA: TGTGCCAGCAGCTTAAGGGGCGGTACGAACACTGAAGCTTTCTTT
CDR3: CASSLRGGTNTEAFF

V: TRBV2
size: .
D: .
J: TRBJ2-1
DNA: TGTGCCAGCAGTGAAATTCATGGAGGGGATGAGCAGTTCTTC
CDR3: CASSEIHGGDEQFF

V: TRBV6-6
size: few
D: TRBD1
J: TRBJ1-1
DNA: TGTGCCAGCAGTTACGGGGCAGGGGGCAAGAGGAACACTGAAGCTTTCTTT
CDR3: CASSYGAGGKRNTEAFF

V: TRBV2
size: .
D: TRBD2
J: TRBJ2-7
DNA: TGTGCCAGCAGTCCGGGACTAGAGTACGAGCAGTACTTC
CDR3: CASSPGLEYEQYF

V: TRBV20-1
size: .
D: TRBD1
J: TRBJ1-2
DNA: TGCAGTGCTCCCTCCCAAGGACAGGGGAGCCCCTATGGCTACACCTTC
CDR3: CSAPSQGQGSPYGYTF

V: TRBV29-1
size: few
D: TRBD2
J: TRBJ2-5
DNA: TGCAGCGCCCACTCCTGGACTAGCGGGACTGAGACCCAGTACTTC
CDR3: CSAHSWTSGTETQYF

V: TRBV5-1
size: few
D: .
J: TRBJ2-7
DNA: TGCGCCAGCAGCTTGGGGAAGCGACACGAGCAGTACTTC
CDR3: CASSLGKRHEQYF

V: TRBV6-6
size: few
D: .
J: TRBJ2-5
DNA: TGTGCCAGCAGTTACTCTCAAAAGGGGGAGACCCAGTACTTC
CDR3: CASSYSQKGETQYF

V: TRBV6-6
size: .
D: TRBD2
J: TRBJ2-5
DNA: TGTGCCAGCAGTTTTGAGCGGGAGCAGTACTTC
CDR3: CASSFEREQYF

V: TRBV6-2/TRBV6-3
size: .
D: .
J: TRBJ2-7
DNA: TGTGCCAGCAGTCCTACGGGCCTTCCCTCCTACGAGCAGTACTTC
CDR3: CASSPTGLPSYEQYF